The 12 T cell receptor beta chains given below trace back to one sample, sequenced in a study of neurological immune-mediated disorders. Indicated time point: longitudinal time-point 2. TCRdb itself ran the 5' RACE reads through MiXCR, one entry per CDR3 protein. The repertoire consists of some 50,000 distinct CDR3 sequences, with approximately 14% occurring once and the leading ten covering 4.5%. The sample consisted of PBMCs. The receptors here all came from a male donor with HTLV-1-associated myelopathy (HAM/TSP).

This clonotype has at least ten counts. The gene calls are TRBV6-5 and TRBJ2-2; 12 bases agree with TRBD2. In germline, CDR1 is MNHEY, CDR2 SVGAGI. This CDR3 has 19 residues. Trimming at V came to 2 bases and at J to 2 bases, leaving 9 bases not matched to a gene. The CDR3 DNA sequence: TGTGCCAGCAGTTACCCGAAACTAGCGGGGGGAACCAACACCGGGGAGCTGTTTTTT. Translating it yields CASSYPKLAGGTNTGELFF.

This clonotype was detected many times. The chain carries TRBV5-6 and TRBJ1-6, with D possibly TRBD1 on 5 matching bases. From germline, CDR1 is SGHDT and CDR2 YYEEEE. The CDR3 sequence is 15 residues long. V lost 2 bases and J 9 bases, leaving 15 bases between the germline ends. The CDR3 is CASSLRTPSGSPLHF. DNA of the CDR3: TGTGCCAGCAGCTTACGGACACCTTCAGGTTCACCCCTCCACTTT.

Turning to this clonotype: A much larger clone sits a single nucleotide away, making a read error possible. This chain joins TRBV28 and TRBJ2-5, with 11 bases that match TRBD1. J lost 4 bases, V lost 6 bases, and 10 bases had no gene match. CDR1 MDHEN and CDR2 SYDVKM come from the germline V gene. CDR3 length equals 16 residues. CDR3 in DNA: TGTGCCAGCAGCCGCCGGGACAGGGGGTGGCTAGAGACCCAGTACTTC. It translates to CASSRRDRGWLETQYF.

This chain uses TRBV3-1 with TRBJ2-1; 12 bases agree with TRBD1. Germline V CDR1 and CDR2: LGHDT, YNNKEL (reference sequence). The CDR3 spans 14 residues. The V segment lost 4 bases and the J segment 9 bases; nucleotides outside the gene matches: 4. The CDR3 region has the DNA TGTGCCAGCAGCCCTGGGACAGGGGGCCGTGAGCAGTTCTTC. Amino acid sequence: CASSPGTGGREQFF.

This clonotype was picked up many times. The rearrangement uses TRBV29-1 and TRBJ2-4; no firm D call. V was shortened by 1 base and J by 6 bases, with 10 bases between the two germline ends. The CDR3 spans 13 residues. From germline, CDR1 is SQVTM and CDR2 ANQGSEA. CDR3 region: CSVEGSELNIQYF. CDR3 coding DNA: TGCAGCGTTGAAGGGTCCGAGTTAAACATTCAGTACTTC.

At least ten counts were recorded for this clonotype. This chain joins TRBV10-1 and TRBJ2-1; D tentatively reads TRBD1 or TRBD2 (5 bases each). Germline V gives CDR1 WNHNN, CDR2 SYGVQD (reference sequence). V lost 5 bases and J 9 bases, leaving 17 bases between the germline ends. CDR3 length: 14 amino acids. The CDR3 reads CASSLKSGAGEQFF. The CDR3 bases are TGCGCCAGCAGTTTGAAGTCCGGGGCGGGTGAGCAGTTCTTC.

By frequency in the sample, this clonotype is large. The chain joins TRBV18 to TRBJ2-7; D may be TRBD1 (6 bases). The V end was cut by 3 bases, the J end by 4 bases, with 13 bases between. The CDR3 loop spans 14 amino acids. Germline V gene lookup returns CDR1 KGHSH and CDR2 LQKENI. In DNA, the CDR3 is TGTGCCAGCTCACCTGACAGGACCCGATACGAGCAGTACTTC. It translates to CASSPDRTRYEQYF.

This clonotype has a count of ten or more. The chain uses TRBV20-1 and TRBJ2-1; unclear D gene. This CDR3 spans 17 amino acids. CDR1 is DFQATT and CDR2 is SNEGSKA in the germline V gene (reference sequence). V dropped 0 bases and J dropped 0 bases, with 15 bases sitting between them. This chain's CDR3 is CSARDSRLLSSYNEQFF. The CDR3 DNA reads TGCAGTGCTAGAGATAGTAGACTCCTAAGCTCCTACAATGAGCAGTTCTTC.

The sample holds many counts of this clonotype. The J gene is TRBJ1-6, the V gene TRBV5-1; 9 bases fit TRBD1. CDR1 and CDR2 (germline): SGHRS, YFSETQ. This CDR3 has 15 amino acids. Trimming at V came to 4 bases and at J to 10 bases, leaving 9 bases not matched to a gene. This CDR3 is CASSPGQGWWSPLHF. In DNA form, the CDR3 reads TGCGCCAGCAGCCCCGGACAGGGGTGGTGGTCACCCCTCCACTTT.

This clonotype was seen repeatedly, ten times or more. This sequence joins TRBV29-1 and TRBJ1-1, with D tentatively TRBD1 (5 bases). Germline CDR1 reads SQVTM; CDR2 reads ANQGSEA. V was clipped by 4 bases and J by 2 bases, with 11 bases between them. The CDR3 is 13 amino acids. CDR3 residues: CSVVLGANTEAFF. The CDR3 nucleotides read TGCAGCGTTGTACTAGGGGCAAACACTGAAGCTTTCTTT.

This clonotype was counted many times. This chain joins TRBV20-1 and TRBJ1-2, with D tentatively TRBD1 (6 bases). This CDR3 spans 14 amino acids. Germline V CDR1 and CDR2: DFQATT, SNEGSKA (reference sequence). Trimming removed 1 base at V and 7 bases at J, with 16 bases between. The CDR3 coding sequence is TGCAGTGCTAGAGTTCCAGGGGTATATAGTGGCTACACCTTC. Protein product: CSARVPGVYSGYTF.

In this sample, this clonotype turned up many times. The chain combines TRBV28 with TRBJ2-1, with TRBD2 matching 8 bases. The CDR3 length is 15 residues. The trim removed 5 bases at V and 7 bases at J, leaving 10 bases unmatched. Looked up from germline, CDR1 is MDHEN and CDR2 is SYDVKM. CDR3: CASSPVSGGLNEQFF. The CDR3 region has the DNA TGTGCCAGCAGTCCCGTTTCGGGGGGGCTGAATGAGCAGTTCTTC.